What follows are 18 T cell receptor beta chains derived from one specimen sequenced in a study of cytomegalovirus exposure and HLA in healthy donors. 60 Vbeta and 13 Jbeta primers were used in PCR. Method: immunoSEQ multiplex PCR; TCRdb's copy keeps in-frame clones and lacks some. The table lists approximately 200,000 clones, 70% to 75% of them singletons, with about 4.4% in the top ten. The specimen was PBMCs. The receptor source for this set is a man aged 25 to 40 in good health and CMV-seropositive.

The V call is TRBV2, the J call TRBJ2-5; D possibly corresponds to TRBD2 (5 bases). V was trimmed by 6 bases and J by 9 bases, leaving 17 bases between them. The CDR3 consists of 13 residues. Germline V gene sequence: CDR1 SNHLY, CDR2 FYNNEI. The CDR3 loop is CASRRTRPPAQYF. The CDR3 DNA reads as TGTGCCAGCAGACGGACTCGACCCCCCGCCCAGTACTTC.

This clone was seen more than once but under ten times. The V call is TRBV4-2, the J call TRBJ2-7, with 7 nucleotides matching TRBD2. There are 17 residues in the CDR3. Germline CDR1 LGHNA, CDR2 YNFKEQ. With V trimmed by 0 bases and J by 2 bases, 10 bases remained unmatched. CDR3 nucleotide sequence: TGTGCCAGCAGCCAAGAGGTTGGGGCGGGGAGGGCCTACGAGCAGTACTTC. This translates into CASSQEVGAGRAYEQYF.

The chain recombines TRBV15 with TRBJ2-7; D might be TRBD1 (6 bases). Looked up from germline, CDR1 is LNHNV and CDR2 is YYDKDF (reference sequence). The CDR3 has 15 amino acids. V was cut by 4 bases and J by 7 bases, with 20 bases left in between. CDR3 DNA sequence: TGTGCCACCAGCACCGAGGGACGAAGGGGGAGAGAGCAGTACTTC. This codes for CATSTEGRRGREQYF.

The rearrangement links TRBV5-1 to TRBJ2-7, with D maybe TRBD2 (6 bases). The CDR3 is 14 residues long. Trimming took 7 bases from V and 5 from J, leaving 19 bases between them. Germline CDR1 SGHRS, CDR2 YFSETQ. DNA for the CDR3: TGCGCCAGCGCCCCGATTGGGGCGGGGAACGAGCAGTACTTC. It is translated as CASAPIGAGNEQYF.

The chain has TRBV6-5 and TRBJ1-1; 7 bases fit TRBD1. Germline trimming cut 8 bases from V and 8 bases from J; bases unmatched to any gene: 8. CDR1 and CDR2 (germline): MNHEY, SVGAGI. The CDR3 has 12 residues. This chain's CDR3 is CASEGQGDEAFF. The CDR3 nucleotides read TGTGCCAGCGAGGGTCAGGGGGACGAAGCTTTCTTT.

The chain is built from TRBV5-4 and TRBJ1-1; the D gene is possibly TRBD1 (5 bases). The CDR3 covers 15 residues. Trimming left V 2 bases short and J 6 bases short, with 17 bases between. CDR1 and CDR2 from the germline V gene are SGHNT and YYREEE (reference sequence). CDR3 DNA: TGTGCCAGCAGCTTCCCATTGGGGCAGAGTTCTGAAGCTTTCTTT. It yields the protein CASSFPLGQSSEAFF.

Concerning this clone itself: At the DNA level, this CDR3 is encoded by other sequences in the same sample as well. The CDR3: CAWSLLSYEQYF. The CDR3 bases are TGTGCCTGGAGCCTACTTTCCTACGAGCAGTACTTC. The chain employs TRBV30 and TRBJ2-7; D unclear. The V end lost 3 bases, the J end lost 1 base, and 7 bases lay between the germline ends. CDR1 is GTSNPN and CDR2 is SVGIG in the germline V gene (reference sequence). This CDR3 has 12 amino acids.

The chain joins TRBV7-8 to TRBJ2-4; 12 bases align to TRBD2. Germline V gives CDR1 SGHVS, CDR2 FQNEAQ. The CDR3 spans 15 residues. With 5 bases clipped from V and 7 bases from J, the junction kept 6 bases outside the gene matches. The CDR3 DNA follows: TGTGCCAGCAGCCCCCAACTAGCGGGAGGCAACATTCAGTACTTC. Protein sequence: CASSPQLAGGNIQYF.

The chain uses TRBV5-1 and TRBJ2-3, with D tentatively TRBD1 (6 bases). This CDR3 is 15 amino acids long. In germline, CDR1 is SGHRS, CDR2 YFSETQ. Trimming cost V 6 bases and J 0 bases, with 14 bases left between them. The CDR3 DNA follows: TGCGCCAGCACCCTGGGACACCCAAGCACAGATACGCAGTATTTT. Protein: CASTLGHPSTDTQYF.

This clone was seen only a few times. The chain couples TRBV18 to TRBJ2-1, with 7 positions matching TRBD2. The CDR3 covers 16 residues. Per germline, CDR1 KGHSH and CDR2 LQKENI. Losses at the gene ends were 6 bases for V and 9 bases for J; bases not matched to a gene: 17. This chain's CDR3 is CASSPRGREGNSEQFF. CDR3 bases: TGTGCCAGCTCCCCGAGGGGCAGGGAGGGAAACAGTGAGCAGTTCTTC.

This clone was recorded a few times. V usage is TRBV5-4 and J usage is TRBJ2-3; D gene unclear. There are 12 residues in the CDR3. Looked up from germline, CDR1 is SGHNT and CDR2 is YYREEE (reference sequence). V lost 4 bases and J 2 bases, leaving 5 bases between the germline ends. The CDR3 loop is CASSVLTDTQYF. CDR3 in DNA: TGTGCCAGCAGCGTCCTCACAGATACGCAGTATTTT.

CDR3 nucleotide sequence: TGTGCCAGCAGTCCGACCGGGATGTTATACGAGCAGTACTTC. Translation: CASSPTGMLYEQYF. The chain carries TRBV27 and TRBJ2-7; D is possibly TRBD2 (5 bases). The CDR3 totals 14 residues. V was cut by 5 bases and J by 4 bases, with 15 bases left in between. Germline loops: CDR1 MNHEY, CDR2 SMNVEV (reference sequence).

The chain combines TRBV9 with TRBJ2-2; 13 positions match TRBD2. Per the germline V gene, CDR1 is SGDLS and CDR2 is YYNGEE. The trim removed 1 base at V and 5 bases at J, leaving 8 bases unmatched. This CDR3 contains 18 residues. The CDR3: CASSVTSGRDLWTGELFF. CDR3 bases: TGTGCCAGCAGCGTAACTAGCGGGAGGGACTTATGGACCGGGGAGCTGTTTTTT.

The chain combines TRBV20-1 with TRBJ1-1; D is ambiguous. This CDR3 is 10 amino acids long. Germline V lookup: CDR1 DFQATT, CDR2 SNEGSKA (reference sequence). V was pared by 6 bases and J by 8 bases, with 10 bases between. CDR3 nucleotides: TGCAGTGCGAACAGAATGGAAGCTTTCTTT. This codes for CSANRMEAFF.

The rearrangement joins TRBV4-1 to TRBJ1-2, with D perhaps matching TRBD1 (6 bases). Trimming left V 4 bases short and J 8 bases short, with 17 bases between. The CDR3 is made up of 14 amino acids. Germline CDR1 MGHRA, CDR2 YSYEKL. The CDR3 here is CASSPLLGAGGYTF. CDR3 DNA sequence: TGCGCCAGCAGCCCCCTTCTGGGGGCAGGGGGCTACACCTTC.

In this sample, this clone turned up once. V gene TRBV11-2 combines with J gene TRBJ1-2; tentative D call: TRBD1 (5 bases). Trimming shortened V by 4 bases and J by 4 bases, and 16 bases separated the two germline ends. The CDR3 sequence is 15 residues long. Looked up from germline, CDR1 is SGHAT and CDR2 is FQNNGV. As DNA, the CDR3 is TGTGCCAGCAGCTCCAACCTCGACAGTTCCTATGGCTACACCTTC. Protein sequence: CASSSNLDSSYGYTF.

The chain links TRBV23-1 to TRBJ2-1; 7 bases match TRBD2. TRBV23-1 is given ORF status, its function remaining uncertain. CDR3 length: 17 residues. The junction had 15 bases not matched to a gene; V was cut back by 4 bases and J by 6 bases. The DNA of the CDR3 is TGCGCCAGCAGTCGAACCCCGGAGACTAGCAGAGGCAATGAGCAGTTCTTC. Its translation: CASSRTPETSRGNEQFF.

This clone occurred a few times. CDR3 DNA: TGTGCCAGCAGCGTAGCTATGGCGGGGGGGCCCACAGATACGCAGTATTTT. Amino acid sequence: CASSVAMAGGPTDTQYF. The chain links TRBV9 to TRBJ2-3, with 9 bases fitting TRBD2. Per the germline V gene, CDR1 is SGDLS and CDR2 is YYNGEE. CDR3 length: 17 residues. Trimming cost V 0 bases and J 2 bases; bases outside gene matches: 7.